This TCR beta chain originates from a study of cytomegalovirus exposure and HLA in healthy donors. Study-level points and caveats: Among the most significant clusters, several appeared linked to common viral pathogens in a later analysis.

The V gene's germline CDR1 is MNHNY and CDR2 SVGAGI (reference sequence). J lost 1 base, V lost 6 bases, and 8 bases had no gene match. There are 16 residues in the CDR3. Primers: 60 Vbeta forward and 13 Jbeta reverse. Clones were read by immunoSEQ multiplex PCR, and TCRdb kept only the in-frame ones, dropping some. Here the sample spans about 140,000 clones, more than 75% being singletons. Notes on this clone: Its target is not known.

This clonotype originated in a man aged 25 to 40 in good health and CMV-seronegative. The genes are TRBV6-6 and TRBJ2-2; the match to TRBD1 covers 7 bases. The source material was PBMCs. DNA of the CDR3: TGTGCCAGCAGCTCCCGACAGGGCGTGAACACCGGGGAGCTGTTTTTT. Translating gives CASSSRQGVNTGELFF.